This T cell receptor (beta chain) was retrieved from a study of OX40 agonist ivuxolimab in advanced cancers. A note on the overall study: Ivuxolimab, which targeted the costimulatory receptor OX40 (CD134), was an agonistic, fully human IgG2 monoclonal antibody. Intravenous ivuxolimab was administered to patients every 2 weeks at six dose levels: 0.01, 0.1, 0.3, 1.5, 3 and 10 mg/kg. Among the roughly 52 dose-escalation patients, around 19 had hepatocellular carcinoma, some 15 melanoma, 9 renal cell carcinoma and 9 head and neck cancer. The dose-escalation cohort was about 87% male with a mean age of approximately 60 years, ranging from about 23 to 85. Prior anti-PD-1, anti-PD-L1 or anti-CTLA-4 therapy was permitted, and 30% to 50% of dose-escalation patients had received checkpoint inhibitors. Partial responses occurred in three dose-escalation patients, of whom one had hepatocellular carcinoma and two had cutaneous melanoma. Peripheral TCRbeta sequencing was intended to test whether TCR sequence diversity was altered and clonal T-cell expansion was caused by ivuxolimab. The paper covers the monotherapy dose-escalation part of the phase I ivuxolimab trial, which included N ≈ 50 patients.

V lost 7 bases and J lost 5 bases; the stretch between them is 18 bases long. The CDR3 spans 15 residues, from the cysteine through the phenylalanine. Only the CDR3 DNA stays, 45 bases, in frame from base 1. The germline V gene encodes CDR1 MNHNS and CDR2 SASEGT. Genomic DNA was isolated from the sorted cells so that the TCRbeta CDR3 region could be sequenced. TCRbeta CDR3 regions were sequenced using the immunoSEQ Assay. Here the immuneACCESS table is served through TCRdb, limited to in-frame sequences with V and J called. Missing clones are a known gap in these copies; in checked studies unresolved V genes cover under half, and the rest lacks a known reason. Recorded for this sample are over 45,000 clones; more than 65% of them occurred a single time. Of the sample, 1.5% to 2% falls within the top ten clones. Turning to this clone: What this receptor recognizes is not known. One base away there is no much larger clone; base qualities are not given.

Patients with autoimmune disease history or receiving systemic immunosuppression were excluded from the trial. Peripheral blood for TCR sequencing was collected from all dose cohorts at baseline, on cycle 4 day 1, and on cycle 7 day 1. The samples were taken from a phase I, first-in-human, multicenter, open-label dose-escalation trial of ivuxolimab. Adults with locally advanced or metastatic melanoma, renal cell carcinoma, hepatocellular carcinoma or head and neck squamous cell carcinoma were enrolled in the trial. Before TCR sequencing, CD4+ and CD8+ T cells were separately sorted from peripheral blood. General findings and caveats noted by the study authors: Low levels of normalized T-cell clonal expansion were also seen in some patients who did not respond. In partial responders in the 0.1-3.0 mg/kg groups, normalized peripheral clonal expansion was found to be among the lowest, especially among CD8+ T cells. Antigen specificity was not determined for the clonally expanded peripheral T cells. After ivuxolimab, CD8+ T cells had more expanded clones than CD4+ T cells on average. Clonal expansion of both CD4+ and CD8+ blood T cells was observed from baseline to week 6 at doses 0.1 to 3.0 mg/kg.

The sequence derives from an adult with an advanced solid tumor such as melanoma, head and neck, liver or kidney cancer. This material consisted of CD4+ or CD8+ T cells sorted from blood, taken in a trial of the OX40 agonist ivuxolimab. The chain is encoded by TRBV6-1 joined to TRBJ1-5; TRBD1 is perhaps the D gene, given 5 matching bases. The DNA reads as follows: TGTGCCAGCAACGACGGGGGTTCGGCCCATCAGCCCCAGCATTTT. Its coded protein is CASNDGGSAHQPQHF.